This T cell receptor (beta chain) was found in a study of blood T cell repertoires in COVID-19. About the research overall: Donors in the United States, Italy and Spain gave samples during acute or convalescent COVID-19.

Original processing methods: Amplification of reference gene primers provided the estimated nucleated cell counts. Using immunoSEQ multiplex PCR, the repertoire was profiled, and TCRdb retains in-frame clones only, with some absent. The D gene and trimming were derived from the DNA, and the V and J assignments and clone size from that table. The table records tens of thousands of clones, roughly 85% of them present only once. This clone was recorded a few times. The CDR3 totals 15 residues. The germline CDR1 and CDR2 sequences are SGHRS and YFSETQ. V lost 0 bases to trimming and J lost 7 bases, with 14 bases between them.

The sample consisted of peripheral blood. This receptor was taken from a human donor in a cohort sampled during active COVID-19. V and J are TRBV5-1 and TRBJ1-5, with D perhaps TRBD1 (6 bases). The CDR3 region is CASSLGSGQGQPQHF. DNA of the CDR3: TGCGCCAGCAGCTTGGGGTCAGGTCAGGGGCAGCCCCAGCATTTT.